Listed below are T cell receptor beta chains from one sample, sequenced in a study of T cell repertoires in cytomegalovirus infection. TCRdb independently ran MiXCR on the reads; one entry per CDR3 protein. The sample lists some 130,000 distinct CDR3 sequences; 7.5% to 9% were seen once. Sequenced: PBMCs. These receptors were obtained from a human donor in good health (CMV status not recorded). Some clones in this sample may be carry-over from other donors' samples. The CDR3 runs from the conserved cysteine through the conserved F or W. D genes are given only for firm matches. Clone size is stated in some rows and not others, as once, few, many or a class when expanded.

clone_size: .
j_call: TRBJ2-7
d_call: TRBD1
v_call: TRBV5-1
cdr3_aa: CASSRTGDSYEQYF
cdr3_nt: TGCGCCAGCAGCCGGACAGGGGACTCCTACGAGCAGTACTTC

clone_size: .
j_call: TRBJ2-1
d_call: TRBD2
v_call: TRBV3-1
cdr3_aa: CASSLKPGGGNEQFF
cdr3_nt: TGTGCCAGCAGCCTCAAGCCCGGGGGGGGCAATGAGCAGTTCTTC

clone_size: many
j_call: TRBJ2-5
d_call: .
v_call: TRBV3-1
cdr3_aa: CASSQSIPLTGYQETQYF
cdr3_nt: TGTGCCAGCAGCCAAAGTATCCCCCTAACGGGGTACCAAGAGACCCAGTACTTC

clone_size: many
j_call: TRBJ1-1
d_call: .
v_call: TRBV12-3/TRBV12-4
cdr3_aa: CASRLRDLDNTEAFF
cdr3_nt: TGTGCCAGCAGACTCCGGGACCTGGATAACACTGAAGCTTTCTTT

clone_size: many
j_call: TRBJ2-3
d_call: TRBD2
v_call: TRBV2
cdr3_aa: CASRTERGGRVDTQYF
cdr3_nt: TGTGCCAGCAGAACCGAGCGGGGGGGCCGAGTGGATACGCAGTATTTT

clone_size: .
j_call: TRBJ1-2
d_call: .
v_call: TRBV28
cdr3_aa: CASSLTGLNYGYTF
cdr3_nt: TGTGCCAGCAGTCTGACAGGTCTGAACTATGGCTACACCTTC

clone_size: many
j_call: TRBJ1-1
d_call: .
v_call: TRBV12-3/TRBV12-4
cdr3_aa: CASSYLAGTKNTEAFF
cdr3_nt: TGTGCCAGCAGTTATCTCGCCGGGACGAAGAACACTGAAGCTTTCTTT

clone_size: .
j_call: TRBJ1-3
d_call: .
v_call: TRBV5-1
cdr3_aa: CASSRQGLGNTIYF
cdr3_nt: TGCGCTAGCAGCCGTCAGGGGCTCGGAAACACCATATATTTT

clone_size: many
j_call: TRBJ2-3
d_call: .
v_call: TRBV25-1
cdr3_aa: CASSESWVGASTDTQYF
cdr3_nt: TGTGCCAGCAGTGAATCCTGGGTGGGGGCATCGACAGATACGCAGTATTTT

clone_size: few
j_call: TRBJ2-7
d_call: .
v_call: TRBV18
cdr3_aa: CASSPETGLVYEQYF
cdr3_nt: TGTGCCAGCTCACCCGAGACAGGTCTCGTGTACGAGCAGTACTTC

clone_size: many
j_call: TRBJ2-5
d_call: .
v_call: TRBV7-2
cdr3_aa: CASSLGGRQQETQYF
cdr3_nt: TGTGCCAGCAGCTTAGGTGGCAGGCAGCAAGAGACCCAGTACTTC

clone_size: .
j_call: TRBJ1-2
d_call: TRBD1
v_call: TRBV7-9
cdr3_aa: CASSLTDRPADGYTF
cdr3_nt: TGTGCCAGCAGCTTAACGGACAGGCCAGCGGATGGCTACACCTTC

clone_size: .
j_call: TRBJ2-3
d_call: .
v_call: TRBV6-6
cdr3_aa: CASTQAGVDTQYF
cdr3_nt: TGTGCCAGCACTCAGGCCGGGGTAGATACGCAGTATTTT

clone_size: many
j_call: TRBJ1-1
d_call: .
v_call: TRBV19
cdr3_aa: CASSPMGMSTEAFF
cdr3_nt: TGTGCCAGTAGTCCGATGGGGATGAGCACTGAAGCTTTCTTT

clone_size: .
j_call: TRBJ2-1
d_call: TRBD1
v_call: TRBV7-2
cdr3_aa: CASSLSDRGYGEQFF
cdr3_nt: TGTGCCAGCAGCTTATCCGACAGGGGGTACGGTGAGCAGTTCTTC

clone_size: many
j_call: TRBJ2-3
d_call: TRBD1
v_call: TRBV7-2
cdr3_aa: CASSVTGYGSTDTQYF
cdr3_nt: TGTGCCAGCAGCGTGACAGGGTATGGGAGCACAGATACGCAGTATTTT